This T cell receptor beta chain was sequenced in a study of T cells in Graves' hyperthyroidism and ophthalmopathy. The junction had 10 bases not matched to a gene; V was cut back by 5 bases and J by 8 bases. From germline, CDR1 is SNHLY and CDR2 FYNNEI. The CDR3 has 15 residues. Amplified TCR beta CDR3 regions derived from RNA transcripts. TCR CDR3 regions were first amplified by RT-PCR with HTBI primers. TCRdb analysed the multiplex PCR reads with MiXCR anew, one entry per CDR3 protein. Of some 500,000 distinct CDR3 sequences in the sample, 15% to 20% were seen once. The origin of this receptor is a woman younger than 45 with Graves' ophthalmopathy. Sequencing was carried out using blood. This chain joins TRBV2 and TRBJ1-4, with TRBD1 identical over 8 bases. CDR3 amino acids: CASSPGQGTSEKLFF. CDR3 sequence (DNA): TGTGCCAGCAGTCCCGGACAGGGTACGTCGGAAAAACTGTTTTTT. Full variable domain (remainder filled in from reference TRBV2 and TRBJ1-4): EPEVTQTPSHQVTQMGQEVILRCVPISNHLYFYWYRQILGQKVEFLVSFYNNEISEKSEIFDDQFSVERPDGSNFTLKIRSTKLEDSAMYFCASSPGQGTSEKLFFGSGTQLSVL.